This entry describes one TCR beta chain. The data were taken from a study of blood T cell repertoires in COVID-19. Background on the study: PBMCs, B-cell-depleted T cells, or T cells provided the cDNA or gDNA that made up the material.

Germline assignment: CDR1 KGHSH and CDR2 LQKENI. V lost 3 bases and J 6 bases, leaving 12 bases between the germline ends. This CDR3 has 13 residues. As handled by the study authors: Estimation of nucleated cell counts was performed using reference gene primer amplification. TCRdb's table, derived via immunoSEQ multiplex PCR, lists solely in-frame clones and lacks some. That table furnishes V, J and clone size, whereas the DNA furnished D and trimming. In the table there are 360,000 or so clones, roughly 90% of which are singletons. Those enrolled, adults aged about 18 to 89 years, came from 25 or so US areas. Grouping used clinical history reported by participants in a survey and questionnaire.

The sequence derives from a woman aged 25-40 years who had been exposed to COVID-19. The chain recombines TRBV18 with TRBJ2-7; D perhaps matches TRBD1 (5 bases). Specimen: PBMCs or T cells enriched from blood (not recorded which). CDR3: CASSPQGRGEQYF. In nucleotides, the CDR3 is TGTGCCAGCTCACCGCAGGGCAGAGGCGAGCAGTACTTC.